The 2 T cell receptor beta chains below all came from one sample that was sequenced in a study of blood T cell repertoires in COVID-19. Assay used: immunoSEQ multiplex PCR; TCRdb lists only in-frame clones, some missing. The sample contains 250,000 to 350,000 clones, approximately 84% of which appear only once. The sample consisted of peripheral blood. All receptors come from a human donor with COVID-19, enrolled during active disease. The donor label of this sample is uncertain.

The chain joins TRBV9 to TRBJ1-6; D is uncertain. The germline V and J ends were trimmed by 0 bases and 12 bases, with 10 bases remaining between them. The CDR3 has 13 amino acids. Germline-derived CDR1 and CDR2 are SGDLS and YYNGEE. The DNA of the CDR3 is TGTGCCAGCAGCGTAGACAGCTTGGGACCCCTCCACTTT. It yields the protein CASSVDSLGPLHF.

Note on this clone: The same CDR3 can be traced to other DNA sequences in this sample. V and J are TRBV28 and TRBJ1-2, with no clear D. The CDR3 consists of 14 residues. Trimming removed 5 bases at V and 3 bases at J, with 13 bases between. Germline CDR1 and CDR2: MDHEN and SYDVKM. CDR3 sequence: CASSPPSGYYGYTF. The DNA of the CDR3 is TGTGCCAGCAGTCCCCCTAGTGGGTACTATGGCTACACCTTC.